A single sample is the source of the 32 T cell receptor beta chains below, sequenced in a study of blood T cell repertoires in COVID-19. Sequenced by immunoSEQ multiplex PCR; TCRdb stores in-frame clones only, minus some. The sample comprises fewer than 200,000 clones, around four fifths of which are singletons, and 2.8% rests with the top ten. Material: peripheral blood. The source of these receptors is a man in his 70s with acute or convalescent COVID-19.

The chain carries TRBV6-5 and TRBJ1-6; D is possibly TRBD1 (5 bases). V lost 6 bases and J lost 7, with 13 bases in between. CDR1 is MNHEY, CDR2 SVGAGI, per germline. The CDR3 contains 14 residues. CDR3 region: CASSLARGNSPLHF. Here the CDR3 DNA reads TGTGCCAGCAGCCTAGCGCGGGGGAATTCACCCCTCCACTTT.

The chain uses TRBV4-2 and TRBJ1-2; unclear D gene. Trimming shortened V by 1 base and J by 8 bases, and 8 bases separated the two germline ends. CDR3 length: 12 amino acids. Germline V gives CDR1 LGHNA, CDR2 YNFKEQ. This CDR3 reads CASSQVTGGYTF. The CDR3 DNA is TGTGCCAGCAGCCAAGTCACGGGGGGCTACACCTTC.

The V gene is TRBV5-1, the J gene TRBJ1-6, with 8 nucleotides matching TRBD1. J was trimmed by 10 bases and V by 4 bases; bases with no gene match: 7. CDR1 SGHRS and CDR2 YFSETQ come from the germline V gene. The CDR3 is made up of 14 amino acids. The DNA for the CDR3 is TGCGCCAGCAGCCCGGGACAGGAGTACTCACCCCTCCACTTT. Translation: CASSPGQEYSPLHF. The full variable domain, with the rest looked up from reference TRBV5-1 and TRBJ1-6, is KAGVTQTPRYLIKTRGQQVTLSCSPISGHRSVSWYQQTPGQGLQFLFEYFSETQRNKGNFPGRFSGRQFSNSRSEMNVSTLELGDSALYLCASSPGQEYSPLHFGNGTRLTVT.

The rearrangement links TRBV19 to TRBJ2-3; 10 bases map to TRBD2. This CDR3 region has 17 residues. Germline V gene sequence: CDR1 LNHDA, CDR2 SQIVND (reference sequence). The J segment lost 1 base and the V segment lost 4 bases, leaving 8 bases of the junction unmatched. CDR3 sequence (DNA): TGTGCCAGTAGTACGGGACTAGCGACCGTACGCACAGATACGCAGTATTTT. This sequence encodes CASSTGLATVRTDTQYF.

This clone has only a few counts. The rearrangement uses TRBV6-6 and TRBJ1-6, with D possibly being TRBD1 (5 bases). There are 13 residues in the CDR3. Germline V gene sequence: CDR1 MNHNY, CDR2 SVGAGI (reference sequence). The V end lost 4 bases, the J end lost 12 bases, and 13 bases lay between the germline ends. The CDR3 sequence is CASSSEGRKPLHF. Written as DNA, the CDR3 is TGTGCCAGCAGTTCGGAGGGGAGGAAACCCCTCCACTTT.

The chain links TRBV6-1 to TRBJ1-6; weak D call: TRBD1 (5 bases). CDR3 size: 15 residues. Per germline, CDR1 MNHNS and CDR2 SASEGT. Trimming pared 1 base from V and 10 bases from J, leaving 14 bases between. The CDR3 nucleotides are TGTGCCAGCAGTGAAGGGCCTTCGGGGGAGTCACCCCTCCACTTT. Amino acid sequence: CASSEGPSGESPLHF.

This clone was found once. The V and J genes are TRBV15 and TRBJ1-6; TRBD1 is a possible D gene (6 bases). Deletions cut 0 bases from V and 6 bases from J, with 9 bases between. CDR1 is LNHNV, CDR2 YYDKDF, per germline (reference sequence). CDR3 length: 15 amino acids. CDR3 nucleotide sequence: TGTGCCACCAGCAGAGATAGGACAGTTAATTCACCCCTCCACTTT. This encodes CATSRDRTVNSPLHF.

The CDR3 spells CASSYHTAGDYGYTF. The CDR3 coding sequence is TGTGCCAGCAGTTACCATACGGCAGGTGACTATGGCTACACCTTC. The chain carries TRBV6-5 and TRBJ1-2; the D is unclear. This CDR3 is 15 amino acids long. CDR1 is MNHEY and CDR2 is SVGAGI in the germline V gene. V was shortened by 2 bases and J by 3 bases, with 13 bases between the two germline ends.

The CDR3 DNA reads TGTGCCAGTATTAGCGGGGGCACACAAGAGACCCAGTACTTC. It is translated as CASISGGTQETQYF. V and J are TRBV5-6 and TRBJ2-5; TRBD2 agrees at 9 bases. The CDR3 length is 14 residues. Germline values: CDR1 SGHDT, CDR2 YYEEEE. With V trimmed by 8 bases and J by 2 bases, 7 bases remained unmatched.

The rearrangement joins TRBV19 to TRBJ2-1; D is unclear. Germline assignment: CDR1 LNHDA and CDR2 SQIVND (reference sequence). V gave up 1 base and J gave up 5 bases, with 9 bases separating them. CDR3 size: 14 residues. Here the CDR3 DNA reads TGTGCCAGTAGTATAGGAGCACCAAACAATGAGCAGTTCTTC. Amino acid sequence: CASSIGAPNNEQFF.

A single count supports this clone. In DNA, the CDR3 is TGCGCCAGCCAGTTTATCGGGGGGGCAACTGAAGCTTTCTTT. Its protein product is CASQFIGGATEAFF. This rearrangement joins TRBV5-1 to TRBJ1-1, with D possibly TRBD1 on 6 matching bases. The V gene lost 7 bases and the J gene lost 5 bases, with 18 bases spanning the gap. Germline CDR1 reads SGHRS; CDR2 reads YFSETQ. CDR3 length: 14 residues. The complete variable domain, with remaining parts taken from reference TRBV5-1 and TRBJ1-1, reads KAGVTQTPRYLIKTRGQQVTLSCSPISGHRSVSWYQQTPGQGLQFLFEYFSETQRNKGNFPGRFSGRQFSNSRSEMNVSTLELGDSALYLCASQFIGGATEAFFGQGTRLTVV.

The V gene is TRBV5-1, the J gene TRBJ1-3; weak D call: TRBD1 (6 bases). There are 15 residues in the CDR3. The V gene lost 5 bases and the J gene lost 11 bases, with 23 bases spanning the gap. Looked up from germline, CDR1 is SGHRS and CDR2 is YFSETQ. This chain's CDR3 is CASRDTPGQASPIYF. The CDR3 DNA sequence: TGCGCCAGCAGGGACACGCCGGGACAAGCCTCCCCCATATATTTT.

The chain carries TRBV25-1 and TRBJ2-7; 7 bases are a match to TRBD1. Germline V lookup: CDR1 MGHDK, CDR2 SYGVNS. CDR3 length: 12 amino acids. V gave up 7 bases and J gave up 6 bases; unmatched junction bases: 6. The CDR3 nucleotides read TGTGCCAGCACCTTAACAGGGGCCGAGCAGTACTTC. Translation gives CASTLTGAEQYF.

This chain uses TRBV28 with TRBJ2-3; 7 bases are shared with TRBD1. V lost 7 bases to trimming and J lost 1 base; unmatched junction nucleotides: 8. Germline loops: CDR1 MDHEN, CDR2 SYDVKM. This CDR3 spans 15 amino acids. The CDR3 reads CASIESGGGTDTQYF. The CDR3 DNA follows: TGTGCCAGCATCGAGTCAGGGGGAGGCACAGATACGCAGTATTTT. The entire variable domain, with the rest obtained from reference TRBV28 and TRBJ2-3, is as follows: DVKVTQSSRYLVKRTGEKVFLECVQDMDHENMFWYRQDPGLGLRLIYFSYDVKMKEKGDIPEGYSVSREKKERFSLILESASTNQTSMYLCASIESGGGTDTQYFGPGTRLTVL.

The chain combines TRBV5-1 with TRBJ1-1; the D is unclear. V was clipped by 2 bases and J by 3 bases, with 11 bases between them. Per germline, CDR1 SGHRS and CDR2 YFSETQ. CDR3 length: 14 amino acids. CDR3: CASSFGNQDTEAFF. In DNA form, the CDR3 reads TGCGCCAGCAGCTTTGGTAATCAGGACACTGAAGCTTTCTTT. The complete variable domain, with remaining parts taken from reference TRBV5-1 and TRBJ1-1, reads KAGVTQTPRYLIKTRGQQVTLSCSPISGHRSVSWYQQTPGQGLQFLFEYFSETQRNKGNFPGRFSGRQFSNSRSEMNVSTLELGDSALYLCASSFGNQDTEAFFGQGTRLTVV.

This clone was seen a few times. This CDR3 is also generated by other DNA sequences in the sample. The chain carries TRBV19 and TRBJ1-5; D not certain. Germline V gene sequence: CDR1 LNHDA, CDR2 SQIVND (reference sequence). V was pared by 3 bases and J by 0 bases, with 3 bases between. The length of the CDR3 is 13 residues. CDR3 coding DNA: TGTGCCAGTAGTATCAGTAGCAATCAGCCCCAGCATTTT. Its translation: CASSISSNQPQHF.

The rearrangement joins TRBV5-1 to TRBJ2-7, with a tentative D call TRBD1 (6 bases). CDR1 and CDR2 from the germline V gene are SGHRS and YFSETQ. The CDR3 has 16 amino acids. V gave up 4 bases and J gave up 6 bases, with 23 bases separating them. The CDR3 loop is CASSIQLRQAGGEQYF. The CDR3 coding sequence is TGCGCCAGCAGCATACAACTAAGACAGGCCGGCGGCGAGCAGTACTTC.

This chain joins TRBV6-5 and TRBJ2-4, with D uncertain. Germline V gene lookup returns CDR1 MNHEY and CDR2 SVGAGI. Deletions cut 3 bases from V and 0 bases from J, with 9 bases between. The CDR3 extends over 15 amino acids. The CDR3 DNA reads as TGTGCCAGCAGTTATAACAGATTAGCCAAAAACATTCAGTACTTC. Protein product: CASSYNRLAKNIQYF.

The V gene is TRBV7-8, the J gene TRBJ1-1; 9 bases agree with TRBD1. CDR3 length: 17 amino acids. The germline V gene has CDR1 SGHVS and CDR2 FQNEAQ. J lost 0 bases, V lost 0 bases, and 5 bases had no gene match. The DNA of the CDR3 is TGTGCCAGCAGCTTAGCGCCGGGACAGGGCATGAACACTGAAGCTTTCTTT. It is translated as CASSLAPGQGMNTEAFF.

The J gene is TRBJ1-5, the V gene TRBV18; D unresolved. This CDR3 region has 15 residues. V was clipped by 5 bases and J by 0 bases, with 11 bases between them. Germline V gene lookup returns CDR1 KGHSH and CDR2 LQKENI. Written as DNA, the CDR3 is TGTGCCAGCTCAACGGCGGCTCATAGCAATCAGCCCCAGCATTTT. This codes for CASSTAAHSNQPQHF.

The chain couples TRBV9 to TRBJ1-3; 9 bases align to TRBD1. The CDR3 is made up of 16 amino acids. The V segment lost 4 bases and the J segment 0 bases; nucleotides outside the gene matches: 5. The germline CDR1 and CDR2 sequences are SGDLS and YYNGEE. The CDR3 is CASSPGQGVSGNTIYF. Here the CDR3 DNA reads TGTGCCAGCAGCCCGGGACAGGGCGTCTCTGGAAACACCATATATTTT.

CDR3 DNA sequence: TGTGCCAGCAGCTTGGCCGCGCGGGGGGGCCGCACCGGGGAGCTGTTTTTT. This sequence encodes CASSLAARGGRTGELFF. The J gene is TRBJ2-2, the V gene TRBV5-4, with 9 bases identical to TRBD2. This CDR3 has 17 amino acids. Trimming at V came to 0 bases and at J to 4 bases, leaving 7 bases not matched to a gene. Per germline, CDR1 SGHNT and CDR2 YYREEE (reference sequence).

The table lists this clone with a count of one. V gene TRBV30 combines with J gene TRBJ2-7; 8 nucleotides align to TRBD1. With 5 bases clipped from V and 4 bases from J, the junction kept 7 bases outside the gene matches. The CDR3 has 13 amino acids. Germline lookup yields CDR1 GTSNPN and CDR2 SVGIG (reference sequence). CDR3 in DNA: TGTGCCTGGGGGGCAGGGGGCATGTACGAGCAGTACTTC. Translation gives CAWGAGGMYEQYF.

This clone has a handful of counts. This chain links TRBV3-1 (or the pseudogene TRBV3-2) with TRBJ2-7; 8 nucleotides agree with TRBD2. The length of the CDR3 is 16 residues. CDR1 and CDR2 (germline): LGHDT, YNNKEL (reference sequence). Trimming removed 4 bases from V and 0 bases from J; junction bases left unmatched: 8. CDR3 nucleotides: TGTGCCAGCAGCCGAAAGGGAAGCGGGGGCTCCTACGAGCAGTACTTC. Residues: CASSRKGSGGSYEQYF.

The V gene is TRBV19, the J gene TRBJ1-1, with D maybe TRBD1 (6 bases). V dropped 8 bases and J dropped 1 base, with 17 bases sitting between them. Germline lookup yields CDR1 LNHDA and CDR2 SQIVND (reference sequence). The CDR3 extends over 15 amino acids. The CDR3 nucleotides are TGTGCCAGTGAAACAATGGACAGACCGAACACTGAAGCTTTCTTT. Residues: CASETMDRPNTEAFF.

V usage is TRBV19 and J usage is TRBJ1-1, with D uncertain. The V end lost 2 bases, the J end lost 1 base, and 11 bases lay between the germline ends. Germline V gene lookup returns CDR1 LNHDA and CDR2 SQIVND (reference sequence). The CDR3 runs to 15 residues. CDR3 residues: CASSIYTGKNTEAFF. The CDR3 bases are TGTGCCAGTAGTATATACACGGGAAAGAACACTGAAGCTTTCTTT. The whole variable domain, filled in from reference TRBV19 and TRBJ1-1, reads DGGITQSPKYLFRKEGQNVTLSCEQNLNHDAMYWYRQDPGQGLRLIYYSQIVNDFQKGDIAEGYSVSREKKESFPLTVTSAQKNPTAFYLCASSIYTGKNTEAFFGQGTRLTVV.

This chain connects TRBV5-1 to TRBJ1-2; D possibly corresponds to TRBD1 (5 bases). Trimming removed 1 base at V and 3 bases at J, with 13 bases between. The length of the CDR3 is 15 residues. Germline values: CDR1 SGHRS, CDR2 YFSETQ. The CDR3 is CASSLRSQDYYGYTF. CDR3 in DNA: TGCGCCAGCAGCTTGCGTTCACAGGATTACTATGGCTACACCTTC. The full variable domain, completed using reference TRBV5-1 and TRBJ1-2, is KAGVTQTPRYLIKTRGQQVTLSCSPISGHRSVSWYQQTPGQGLQFLFEYFSETQRNKGNFPGRFSGRQFSNSRSEMNVSTLELGDSALYLCASSLRSQDYYGYTFGSGTRLTVV.

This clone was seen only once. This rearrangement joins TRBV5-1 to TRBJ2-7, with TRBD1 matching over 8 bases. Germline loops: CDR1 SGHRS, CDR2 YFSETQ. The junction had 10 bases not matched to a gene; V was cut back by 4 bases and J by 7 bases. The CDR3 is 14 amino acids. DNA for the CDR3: TGCGCCAGCAGCACCCTGACAGGGGCGAGGGAGCAGTACTTC. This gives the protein CASSTLTGAREQYF.

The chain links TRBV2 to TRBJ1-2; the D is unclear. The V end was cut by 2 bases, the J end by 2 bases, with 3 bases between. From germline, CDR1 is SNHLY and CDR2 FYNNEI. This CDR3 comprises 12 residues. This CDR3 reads CASSELNYGYTF. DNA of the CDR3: TGTGCCAGCAGTGAATTAAACTATGGCTACACCTTC.

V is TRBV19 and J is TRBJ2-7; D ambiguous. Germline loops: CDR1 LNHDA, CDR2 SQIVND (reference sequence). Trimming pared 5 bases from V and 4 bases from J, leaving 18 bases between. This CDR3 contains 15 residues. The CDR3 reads CASSPQGSKLYEQYF. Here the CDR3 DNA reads TGTGCCAGTAGTCCCCAAGGTAGCAAACTGTACGAGCAGTACTTC.

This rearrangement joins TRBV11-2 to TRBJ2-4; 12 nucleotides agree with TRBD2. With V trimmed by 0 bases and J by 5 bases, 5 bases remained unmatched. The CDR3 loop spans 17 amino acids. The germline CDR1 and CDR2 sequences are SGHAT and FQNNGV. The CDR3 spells CASSLELAGGPENIQYF. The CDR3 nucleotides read TGTGCCAGCAGCTTAGAGCTAGCGGGAGGGCCGGAAAACATTCAGTACTTC.

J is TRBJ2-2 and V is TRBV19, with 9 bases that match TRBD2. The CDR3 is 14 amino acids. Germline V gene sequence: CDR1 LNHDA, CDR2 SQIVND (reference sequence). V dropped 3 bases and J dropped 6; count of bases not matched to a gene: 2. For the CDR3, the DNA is TGTGCCAGTAGTATCGGCGGGGGGGCCGGGGAGCTGTTTTTT. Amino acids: CASSIGGGAGELFF.